A selection of T cell receptor beta chains follows, all from one sample in a study of blood T cell repertoires in COVID-19. The method was immunoSEQ multiplex PCR; TCRdb's version includes in-frame clones alone and lacks a portion of them. The table includes 100,000 to 140,000 clones, around 80% detected once. The sequenced material came from peripheral blood. All receptors come from a man between 65 and 85 years old with acute or convalescent COVID-19. Each CDR3 is given with its conserved first and last residue. Each record gives: clone size, V gene, D gene, J gene, CDR3 protein, CDR3 DNA. A D gene is named only where the DNA matches it firmly. Clone size is not always given. Where it is, it says once, few, many or a class for expanded clones.

clone_size: -; v_call: TRBV2; d_call: -; j_call: TRBJ1-2; cdr3_aa: CASSGGVTSYGYTF; cdr3_nt: TGTGCCAGCAGTGGAGGAGTGACCTCCTATGGCTACACCTTC
clone_size: -; v_call: TRBV6-5; d_call: -; j_call: TRBJ1-1; cdr3_aa: CASSYKELGAPTEAFF; cdr3_nt: TGTGCCAGCAGTTACAAGGAATTGGGGGCGCCCACTGAAGCTTTCTTT
clone_size: -; v_call: TRBV5-8; d_call: -; j_call: TRBJ1-2; cdr3_aa: CASSPFIGGRPGGYTF; cdr3_nt: TGTGCCAGCAGCCCCTTTATCGGGGGGAGGCCTGGGGGCTACACCTTC
clone_size: once; v_call: TRBV6-1; d_call: -; j_call: TRBJ2-5; cdr3_aa: CASSEGGQWIMETQYF; cdr3_nt: TGTGCCAGCAGTGAAGGGGGACAATGGATTATGGAGACCCAGTACTTC
clone_size: few; v_call: TRBV9; d_call: -; j_call: TRBJ2-2; cdr3_aa: CASSVGAGHTGELFF; cdr3_nt: TGTGCCAGCAGCGTAGGGGCAGGGCACACCGGGGAGCTGTTTTTT
clone_size: -; v_call: TRBV24-1; d_call: TRBD2; j_call: TRBJ2-1; cdr3_aa: CATSEGTRPNEQFF; cdr3_nt: TGTGCCACCAGTGAGGGGACTAGACCCAATGAGCAGTTCTTC
clone_size: -; v_call: TRBV19; d_call: -; j_call: TRBJ2-2; cdr3_aa: CASFQRSGANTGELFF; cdr3_nt: TGTGCCAGTTTTCAGAGGTCGGGAGCGAACACCGGGGAGCTGTTTTTT
clone_size: few; v_call: TRBV3-1/TRBV3-2; d_call: -; j_call: TRBJ1-2; cdr3_aa: CASNHGVVNYGYTF; cdr3_nt: TGTGCCAGCAACCACGGGGTTGTTAACTATGGCTACACCTTC
clone_size: -; v_call: TRBV18; d_call: -; j_call: TRBJ2-3; cdr3_aa: CASSSLQAVSTDTQYF; cdr3_nt: TGTGCCAGCTCATCACTGCAGGCTGTGAGCACAGATACGCAGTATTTT
clone_size: -; v_call: TRBV27; d_call: -; j_call: TRBJ1-1; cdr3_aa: CASSLRGLTEAFF; cdr3_nt: TGTGCCAGCAGTTTACGGGGGTTAACTGAAGCTTTCTTT
clone_size: -; v_call: TRBV5-4; d_call: TRBD2; j_call: TRBJ2-1; cdr3_aa: CASSLVNSGVDEQFF; cdr3_nt: TGTGCCAGCAGCTTGGTGAATAGCGGGGTCGATGAGCAGTTCTTC
clone_size: -; v_call: TRBV18; d_call: TRBD1; j_call: TRBJ1-5; cdr3_aa: CASSPNGQGGNQPQHF; cdr3_nt: TGTGCCAGCTCACCTAACGGACAGGGGGGAAATCAGCCCCAGCATTTT
clone_size: -; v_call: TRBV7-8; d_call: TRBD1; j_call: TRBJ1-5; cdr3_aa: CASSSGTGGVNQPQHF; cdr3_nt: TGTGCCAGCAGCTCCGGGACAGGGGGCGTGAATCAGCCCCAGCATTTT
clone_size: -; v_call: TRBV7-8; d_call: -; j_call: TRBJ2-2; cdr3_aa: CASSNSTRLDTGELFF; cdr3_nt: TGTGCCAGCAGCAACTCGACTAGACTTGACACCGGGGAGCTGTTTTTT
clone_size: -; v_call: TRBV3-1/TRBV3-2; d_call: -; j_call: TRBJ1-1; cdr3_aa: CASSLEQGRAFF; cdr3_nt: TGTGCCAGCAGTCTGGAACAGGGTCGGGCTTTCTTT
clone_size: once; v_call: TRBV5-5; d_call: -; j_call: TRBJ2-3; cdr3_aa: CASSFEADTQYF; cdr3_nt: TGTGCCAGCAGCTTTGAGGCAGATACGCAGTATTTT
clone_size: -; v_call: TRBV5-1; d_call: -; j_call: TRBJ2-1; cdr3_aa: CASSLRGQGGRNEQFF; cdr3_nt: TGCGCCAGCAGCCTGAGAGGGCAGGGGGGAAGGAATGAGCAGTTCTTC
clone_size: -; v_call: TRBV28; d_call: -; j_call: TRBJ1-2; cdr3_aa: CASSLGRWYGYTF; cdr3_nt: TGTGCCAGCAGTTTGGGCAGGTGGTATGGCTACACCTTC
clone_size: once; v_call: TRBV3-1/TRBV3-2; d_call: TRBD1; j_call: TRBJ1-4; cdr3_aa: CASSPRGIGEKLFF; cdr3_nt: TGTGCCAGCAGCCCCAGGGGGATAGGCGAAAAACTGTTTTTT
clone_size: few; v_call: TRBV6-1; d_call: TRBD2; j_call: TRBJ2-7; cdr3_aa: CASSEAMTSGGYEQYF; cdr3_nt: TGTGCCAGCAGTGAAGCGATGACTAGCGGGGGCTACGAGCAGTACTTC
clone_size: -; v_call: TRBV19; d_call: -; j_call: TRBJ2-7; cdr3_aa: CASSIDGQSYEQYF; cdr3_nt: TGTGCCAGTAGTATAGATGGACAGTCCTACGAGCAGTACTTC
clone_size: -; v_call: TRBV3-1/TRBV3-2; d_call: TRBD1; j_call: TRBJ1-2; cdr3_aa: CASSAWGQGEGYTF; cdr3_nt: TGTGCCAGCAGCGCCTGGGGACAGGGGGAGGGCTACACCTTC
clone_size: -; v_call: TRBV6-5; d_call: -; j_call: TRBJ2-1; cdr3_aa: CASSFVREQFF; cdr3_nt: TGTGCCAGCAGTTTTGTCAGGGAGCAGTTCTTC
clone_size: -; v_call: TRBV2; d_call: TRBD1; j_call: TRBJ1-1; cdr3_aa: CASSAGTGAGSTEAFF; cdr3_nt: TGTGCCAGCAGTGCCGGGACAGGGGCCGGGAGCACTGAAGCTTTCTTT
clone_size: few; v_call: TRBV19; d_call: -; j_call: TRBJ1-1; cdr3_aa: CASIDRSMMNTEAFF; cdr3_nt: TGTGCCAGTATCGACAGGAGTATGATGAACACTGAAGCTTTCTTT
clone_size: -; v_call: TRBV11-1; d_call: -; j_call: TRBJ1-6; cdr3_aa: CASSSFDNSPLHF; cdr3_nt: TGTGCCAGCAGCTCTTTTGATAATTCACCCCTCCACTTT
clone_size: -; v_call: TRBV6-2/TRBV6-3; d_call: TRBD1; j_call: TRBJ2-7; cdr3_aa: CASSWTGFSYEQYF; cdr3_nt: TGTGCCAGCAGTTGGACAGGATTCTCCTACGAGCAGTACTTC
clone_size: -; v_call: TRBV6-6; d_call: -; j_call: TRBJ1-1; cdr3_aa: CASSLTELNTEAFF; cdr3_nt: TGTGCCAGCAGTTTGACAGAGTTGAACACTGAAGCTTTCTTT
clone_size: -; v_call: TRBV27; d_call: TRBD1; j_call: TRBJ2-2; cdr3_aa: CASRTGYGELFF; cdr3_nt: TGTGCCAGCAGGACAGGGTACGGGGAGCTGTTTTTT
clone_size: -; v_call: TRBV18; d_call: -; j_call: TRBJ1-2; cdr3_aa: CASSPMRKTYGYTF; cdr3_nt: TGTGCCAGCTCACCAATGAGGAAAACCTATGGCTACACCTTC
clone_size: -; v_call: TRBV25-1; d_call: TRBD1; j_call: TRBJ2-3; cdr3_aa: CASLATGEDTQYF; cdr3_nt: TGTGCCAGCCTAGCCACAGGGGAAGATACGCAGTATTTT
clone_size: once; v_call: TRBV19; d_call: TRBD1; j_call: TRBJ1-2; cdr3_aa: CASSISNRGAVGYTF; cdr3_nt: TGTGCCAGTAGTATATCAAACAGGGGGGCTGTTGGCTACACCTTC
clone_size: -; v_call: TRBV6-5; d_call: TRBD1; j_call: TRBJ2-7; cdr3_aa: CASGTGNHEQYF; cdr3_nt: TGTGCCAGCGGGACAGGGAACCACGAGCAGTACTTC
clone_size: -; v_call: TRBV29-1; d_call: -; j_call: TRBJ2-3; cdr3_aa: CSVGGTLSTDTQYF; cdr3_nt: TGCAGCGTTGGTGGGACACTTAGCACAGATACGCAGTATTTT
clone_size: -; v_call: TRBV10-3; d_call: TRBD1; j_call: TRBJ1-2; cdr3_aa: CAISRDREYGYTF; cdr3_nt: TGTGCCATCAGCCGGGACAGGGAATATGGCTACACCTTC
clone_size: -; v_call: TRBV6-2/TRBV6-3; d_call: -; j_call: TRBJ2-5; cdr3_aa: CASSYSFAGRETQYF; cdr3_nt: TGTGCCAGCAGTTACTCGTTCGCGGGGCGGGAGACCCAGTACTTC
clone_size: -; v_call: TRBV6-6; d_call: -; j_call: TRBJ2-5; cdr3_aa: CASSPQGPQETQYF; cdr3_nt: TGTGCCAGCAGTCCACAGGGCCCTCAAGAGACCCAGTACTTC
clone_size: -; v_call: TRBV3-1/TRBV3-2; d_call: -; j_call: TRBJ2-1; cdr3_aa: CASSRQTGSNEQFF; cdr3_nt: TGTGCCAGCAGCCGACAAACAGGGAGTAATGAGCAGTTCTTC
clone_size: -; v_call: TRBV7-9; d_call: -; j_call: TRBJ1-1; cdr3_aa: CASSLGEANTEAFF; cdr3_nt: TGTGCCAGCAGCTTAGGGGAGGCGAACACTGAAGCTTTCTTT
clone_size: -; v_call: TRBV9; d_call: TRBD2; j_call: TRBJ2-3; cdr3_aa: CASSVAGGVTDTQYF; cdr3_nt: TGTGCCAGCAGCGTAGCGGGAGGGGTGACAGATACGCAGTATTTT